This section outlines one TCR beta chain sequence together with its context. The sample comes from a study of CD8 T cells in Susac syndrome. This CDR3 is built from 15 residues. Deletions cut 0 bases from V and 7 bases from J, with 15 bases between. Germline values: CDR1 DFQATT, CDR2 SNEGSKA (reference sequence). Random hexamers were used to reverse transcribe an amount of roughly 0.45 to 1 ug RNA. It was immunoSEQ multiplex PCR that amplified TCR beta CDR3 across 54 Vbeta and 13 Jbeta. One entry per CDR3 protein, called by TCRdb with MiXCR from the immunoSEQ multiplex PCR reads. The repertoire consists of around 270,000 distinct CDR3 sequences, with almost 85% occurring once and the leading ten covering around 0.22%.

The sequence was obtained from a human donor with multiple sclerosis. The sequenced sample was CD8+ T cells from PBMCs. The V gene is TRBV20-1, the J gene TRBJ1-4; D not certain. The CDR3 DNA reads TGCAGTGCTAGAGATCCGGGTTTCACTGGTGAAAAACTGTTTTTT. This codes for CSARDPGFTGEKLFF.